This TCR beta chain is from a study of blood T cell repertoires in COVID-19. Profiled with immunoSEQ multiplex PCR; TCRdb holds only in-frame clones, not every one. The data contain about 330,000 clones, about 82% of them singletons. The CDR3 covers 14 residues. V dropped 8 bases and J dropped 3 bases, with 17 bases sitting between them. Germline values: CDR1 SGHRS, CDR2 YFSETQ. This receptor was obtained from a woman between 45 and 60 years old with acute or convalescent COVID-19. This rearrangement joins TRBV5-1 to TRBJ1-1; D may be TRBD1 (6 bases). Sequenced: peripheral blood. In nucleotides, the CDR3 is TGCGCCAGTACCCGGGGGGGCGCTTACACTGAAGCTTTCTTT. This gives the protein CASTRGGAYTEAFF. The full variable domain, rest sourced from reference TRBV5-1 and TRBJ1-1, is KAGVTQTPRYLIKTRGQQVTLSCSPISGHRSVSWYQQTPGQGLQFLFEYFSETQRNKGNFPGRFSGRQFSNSRSEMNVSTLELGDSALYLCASTRGGAYTEAFFGQGTRLTVV.